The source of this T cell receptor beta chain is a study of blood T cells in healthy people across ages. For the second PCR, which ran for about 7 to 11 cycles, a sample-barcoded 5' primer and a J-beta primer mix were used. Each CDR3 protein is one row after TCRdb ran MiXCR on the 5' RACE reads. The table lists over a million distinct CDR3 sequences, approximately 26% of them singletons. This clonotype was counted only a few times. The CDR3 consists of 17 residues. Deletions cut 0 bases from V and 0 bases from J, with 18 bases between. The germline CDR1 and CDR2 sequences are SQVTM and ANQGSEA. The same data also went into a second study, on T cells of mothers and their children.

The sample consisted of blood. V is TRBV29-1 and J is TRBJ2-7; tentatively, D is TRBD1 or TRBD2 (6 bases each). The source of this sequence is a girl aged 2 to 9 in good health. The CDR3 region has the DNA TGCAGCGTTGAAGATCTGGGGCGGACGGGGGCCTCCTACGAGCAGTACTTC. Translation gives CSVEDLGRTGASYEQYF.